These 14 T cell receptor beta chains share one sample of origin, sequenced in a study of T-cell reconstitution after alpha-beta-depleted transplantation in children. A TCRbeta library incorporating unique molecular identifiers was prepared. TCRdb independently ran MiXCR on the PCR reads; one entry per CDR3 protein. Of approximately 520,000 distinct CDR3 sequences in the sample, about 33% were seen once. Here the sequenced sample was PBMCs from the stem cell graft donor, taken from the stem cell graft. These receptors all stem from a human donor who donated a stem cell graft to a child with aplastic anemia.

This clonotype was picked up a small number of times. The chain is built from TRBV5-1 and TRBJ2-7; 9 nucleotides match TRBD1. Germline V CDR1 and CDR2: SGHRS, YFSETQ. V shed 0 bases, J shed 2 bases, and the junction held 6 bases outside the gene matches. The CDR3 spans 16 residues. CDR3 bases: TGCGCCAGCAGCTTGGGGGGGACAGGGAGACCCTACGAGCAGTACGTC. Encoded protein: CASSLGGTGRPYEQYV.

This clonotype occurred a few times. The chain uses TRBV27 and TRBJ1-6; D is possibly TRBD1 (5 bases). Germline CDR1 and CDR2: MNHEY and SMNVEV (reference sequence). The CDR3 length is 15 residues. Trimming stripped 7 bases from V and 9 bases from J, with 19 bases between. The CDR3 spells CASTKGPIGSSPLHF. As DNA, the CDR3 is TGTGCCAGCACCAAGGGGCCTATCGGTTCTTCACCCCTCCACTTT.

V is TRBV7-2 and J is TRBJ2-2, with D maybe TRBD2 (5 bases). CDR3 length: 17 amino acids. V lost 2 bases to trimming and J lost 5 bases, with 18 bases between them. The germline V gene encodes CDR1 SGHTA and CDR2 FQGNSA. CDR3 bases: TGTGCCAGCAGCTTATCTTGGAGCGGAGTGAGGACCGGGGAGCTGTTTTTT. This sequence encodes CASSLSWSGVRTGELFF.

This chain joins TRBV4-2 and TRBJ2-3; D unclear. The CDR3 has 16 amino acids. The germline CDR1 and CDR2 sequences are LGHNA and YNFKEQ. Trimming shortened V by 0 bases and J by 4 bases, and 14 bases separated the two germline ends. For the CDR3, the DNA is TGTGCCAGCAGCCAAGACAATGGGTTAGCTCCAGATACGCAGTATTTT. Translation gives CASSQDNGLAPDTQYF.

The count of this clonotype is one. This chain joins TRBV20-1 and TRBJ2-7, with D maybe TRBD2 (5 bases). The CDR3 loop spans 11 amino acids. CDR1 and CDR2 from the germline V gene are DFQATT and SNEGSKA (reference sequence). Trimming cost V 6 bases and J 6 bases, with 12 bases left between them. The CDR3 bases are TGCAGTGCCCGGACTCCTCCCGAGCAGTACTTC. Translating it yields CSARTPPEQYF.

The chain uses TRBV12-3 or TRBV12-4 and TRBJ2-7; the D gene is possibly TRBD2 (6 bases). V lost 5 bases to trimming and J lost 6 bases, with 20 bases between them. The CDR3 extends over 15 amino acids. CDR3 amino acids: CASSQPRRAKVEQYV. Written as DNA, the CDR3 is TGTGCCAGCAGTCAGCCCAGGAGGGCCAAGGTCGAGCAGTACGTC.

This clonotype came up a few times. The chain joins TRBV29-1 to TRBJ2-6, with 8 bases that match TRBD1. The germline CDR1 and CDR2 sequences are SQVTM and ANQGSEA. The CDR3 totals 16 residues. After removal of 7 bases from V and 0 bases from J, the junction contained 8 bases not matched to a gene. The CDR3 region is CSAGTGGLSGANVLTF. CDR3 nucleotide sequence: TGCAGCGCCGGAACAGGGGGGCTCTCTGGGGCCAACGTCCTGACTTTC.

CDR3 region: CASSLDIMNTEAFF. The CDR3 DNA sequence: TGCGCCAGCAGCCTGGACATTATGAACACTGAAGCTTTCTTT. The chain carries TRBV4-3 and TRBJ1-1; D perhaps matches TRBD1 (5 bases). The CDR3 loop spans 14 amino acids. V lost 4 bases, J lost 0 bases, and 9 bases lay in between. The germline gives CDR1 LGHNA, CDR2 YSLEER.

The chain has TRBV7-6 and TRBJ1-1, with 7 nucleotides matching TRBD1. Germline values: CDR1 SGHVS, CDR2 FNYEAQ. The ends lost 5 bases at V and 3 bases at J; junction bases unmatched: 3. The CDR3 runs to 13 residues. The DNA of the CDR3 is TGTGCCAGCAGCCCGGGACAGCACACTGAAGCTTTCTTT. Translation gives CASSPGQHTEAFF.

This clonotype was observed a few times. The chain carries TRBV6-1 and TRBJ2-2; D is possibly TRBD1 or TRBD2 (6 bases each). Germline V CDR1 and CDR2: MNHNS, SASEGT. The CDR3 is 17 residues long. Trimming removed 6 bases from V and 1 base from J, with 18 bases in between. The CDR3 coding sequence is TGTGCCAGCAGGCTTTTTCCGGAGGGGGAGAACACCGGGGAGCTGTTTTTT. Translated, it gives CASRLFPEGENTGELFF.

The CDR3 DNA reads TGTGCCAGCAGTTACGGAGCCTCTAGTCAGCGTTCGAGACCACCCCTCCACTTT. It encodes CASSYGASSQRSRPPLHF. This rearrangement joins TRBV6-5 to TRBJ1-6; D gene unclear. Germline V CDR1 and CDR2: MNHEY, SVGAGI. With 2 bases removed from V and 11 bases from J, the gap between germline ends came to 25 bases. The CDR3 runs 18 residues.

This clonotype has a handful of counts. This chain joins TRBV20-1 and TRBJ2-1, with 9 bases fitting TRBD1. CDR1 DFQATT and CDR2 SNEGSKA come from the germline V gene (reference sequence). This CDR3 comprises 14 residues. V shed 6 bases and J 6 bases; nucleotides not matched to a gene: 9. DNA for the CDR3: TGCAGTGCCCAGGACAGGGGTGTCCCCAATGAGCAGTTCTTC. It specifies CSAQDRGVPNEQFF.

The chain couples TRBV12-3 or TRBV12-4 to TRBJ2-1; 7 nucleotides align to TRBD1. The J segment lost 4 bases and the V segment lost 3 bases, leaving 3 bases of the junction unmatched. The CDR3 is 14 residues long. DNA of the CDR3: TGTGCCAGCAGTTTTCGGGACAGATACAATGAGCAGTTCTTC. Translating it yields CASSFRDRYNEQFF.

There are a few counts of this clonotype. J is TRBJ2-3 and V is TRBV29-1, with 7 positions matching TRBD2. The CDR3 runs to 13 residues. Germline V gene lookup returns CDR1 SQVTM and CDR2 ANQGSEA. Germline trimming cut 8 bases from V and 2 bases from J; bases unmatched to any gene: 7. The chain's CDR3 is CSPGEGNTDTQYF. Written as DNA, the CDR3 is TGCAGCCCGGGGGAGGGGAACACAGATACGCAGTATTTT.